This TCR beta chain was captured by sequencing in a study of shared clonotypes between healthy human individuals. The wider study: The composition of the donors was a couple of women and a few men aged 18 to 49.

Trimming cost V 5 bases and J 4 bases; bases outside gene matches: 7. The CDR3 loop spans 15 amino acids. Germline-derived CDR1 and CDR2 are MDHEN and SYDVKM. Study observations and caveats: Incompleteness in sorted-subset sequencing, despite large depth, was shown by rarefaction. Approximately 5.4% of naive CD4 clonotypes were common to a few donors.

The authors ran the assay at deep level. Using immunoSEQ multiplex PCR, the repertoire was profiled, and TCRdb retains in-frame clones only, with some absent. Counted here are 2.5 million or so clones, 90% to 95% occurring once; the ten biggest clones make up around 0.14%. In regard to this clone: Its antigen is not identified.

The receptor comes from a man in his late teens or twenties in good health. The sample consisted of naive CD4+ T cells sorted from blood. Subset in this sample: CD45RA+ positively selected. The genes are TRBV28 and TRBJ1-3, with 8 bases matching TRBD1. The CDR3 region is CASSPSRDRGNTIYF. Here the CDR3 DNA reads TGTGCCAGCAGTCCAAGCCGGGACAGGGGAAACACCATATATTTT.